The sequence of this T cell receptor beta chain was determined in a study of technical replicates of blood from a few donors. Germline lookup yields CDR1 SGHRS and CDR2 YFSETQ. The germline V and J ends were trimmed by 0 bases and 3 bases, with 15 bases remaining between them. The CDR3 is made up of 17 amino acids. Data came from immunoSEQ multiplex PCR; TCRdb stores just in-frame clones and leaves some out. The sample lists approximately 85,000 clones; 90% to 95% were seen once. This rearrangement joins TRBV5-1 to TRBJ1-4; possible D gene TRBD1, 5 bases. The source of this sequence is a human donor in good health. The material sequenced was T cells isolated from PBMCs. This chain's CDR3 is CASSLDRKRSSNEKLFF. For the CDR3, the DNA is TGCGCCAGCAGCTTGGACAGGAAGAGATCTTCTAATGAAAAACTGTTTTTT. Looking up the rest from reference TRBV5-1 and TRBJ1-4 gives the full variable domain: KAGVTQTPRYLIKTRGQQVTLSCSPISGHRSVSWYQQTPGQGLQFLFEYFSETQRNKGNFPGRFSGRQFSNSRSEMNVSTLELGDSALYLCASSLDRKRSSNEKLFFGSGTQLSVL.